The 27 T cell receptor beta chains presented below share a single source sample, sequenced in a study of blood T cell repertoires in COVID-19. Only in-frame clones appear in the TCRdb table, and some are missing; sequencing was by immunoSEQ multiplex PCR. The data hold approximately 300,000 clones, with 85% to 95% observed a single time. The sequenced sample was PBMCs or T cells enriched from blood (not recorded which). All receptors derive from a woman in her twenties or thirties who had been exposed to COVID-19.

The DNA of the CDR3 is TGTGCCAGCAGCTTAGTCGGCGGGGGCTCTGGGGCCAACGTCCTGACTTTC. Amino acids: CASSLVGGGSGANVLTF. This chain uses TRBV7-2 with TRBJ2-6, with 7 nucleotides matching TRBD2. This CDR3 is 17 amino acids long. Unmatched junction bases numbered 3, after V lost 1 base and J lost 0 bases. In germline, CDR1 is SGHTA, CDR2 FQGNSA.

This clone was seen once. The rearrangement links TRBV3-1 (or the pseudogene TRBV3-2) to TRBJ1-5, with D possibly TRBD1 on 5 matching bases. V lost 0 bases and J 0 bases, leaving 15 bases between the germline ends. This CDR3 has 18 residues. CDR1 is LGHDT and CDR2 is YNNKEL in the germline V gene (reference sequence). The CDR3 DNA follows: TGTGCCAGCAGCCAAGAGGTGGTTGGACATCCTAGCAATCAGCCCCAGCATTTT. Amino acids: CASSQEVVGHPSNQPQHF.

A few counts support this clone. The chain joins TRBV5-1 to TRBJ2-6, with D tentatively TRBD2 (5 bases). The length of the CDR3 is 14 residues. From germline, CDR1 is SGHRS and CDR2 YFSETQ. V was cut by 4 bases and J by 2 bases, with 7 bases left in between. The CDR3 is CASSQEAGANVLTF. Here the CDR3 DNA reads TGCGCCAGCAGCCAGGAGGCTGGGGCCAACGTCCTGACTTTC.

The CDR3 DNA reads TGTGCCAGTAGTATTACAGGGGGGCGTCATGGCTACACCTTC. This sequence encodes CASSITGGRHGYTF. The V call is TRBV19, the J call TRBJ1-2; TRBD1 agrees at 8 bases. V was clipped by 3 bases and J by 6 bases; unmatched bases: 6. The CDR3 loop spans 14 amino acids. CDR1 LNHDA and CDR2 SQIVND come from the germline V gene (reference sequence).

This chain joins TRBV24-1 and TRBJ1-5; no definite D call. The CDR3 is 12 amino acids. Germline V gene sequence: CDR1 KGHDR, CDR2 SFDVKD. V was trimmed by 3 bases and J by 9 bases, leaving 8 bases between them. As DNA, the CDR3 is TGTGCCACCAGTGATCGAGAACGGCCCCAGCATTTT. It codes for CATSDRERPQHF.

The V gene is TRBV19, the J gene TRBJ2-1; D call uncertain. The germline CDR1 and CDR2 sequences are LNHDA and SQIVND (reference sequence). CDR3 length: 15 amino acids. Between the trimmed V and J ends, which lost 2 bases and 9 bases, there was a span of 17 bases. The CDR3 loop reads CASSILANPPLEQFF. For the CDR3, the DNA is TGTGCCAGTAGTATACTCGCGAACCCCCCTCTTGAGCAGTTCTTC.

The chain recombines TRBV5-4 with TRBJ1-1; D is unclear. V shed 3 bases and J shed 1 base, with 22 bases lying between them. The CDR3 runs 18 residues. Germline V gene lookup returns CDR1 SGHNT and CDR2 YYREEE (reference sequence). The CDR3 region has the DNA TGTGCCAGCAGCTCGGACGGGTCCAAAAGAGCGGCGAACACTGAAGCTTTCTTT. This gives the protein CASSSDGSKRAANTEAFF.

The chain combines TRBV27 with TRBJ1-6, with TRBD1 matching 8 bases. CDR1 and CDR2 (germline): MNHEY, SMNVEV (reference sequence). Trimming removed 8 bases from V and 7 bases from J; junction bases left unmatched: 4. The CDR3 sequence is 13 residues long. Here the CDR3 reads CASGGQANSPLHF. CDR3 coding DNA: TGTGCCAGCGGGGGACAGGCGAATTCACCCCTCCACTTT.

The chain uses TRBV6-1 and TRBJ1-4; possibly TRBD1 for D (5 bases). V lost 1 base, J lost 7 bases, and 10 bases lay in between. The V gene's germline CDR1 is MNHNS and CDR2 SASEGT. The CDR3 consists of 14 residues. CDR3 in DNA: TGTGCCAGCAGTGAAGGGCGGGGGTTTGAAAAACTGTTTTTT. It encodes CASSEGRGFEKLFF.

This rearrangement joins TRBV6-5 to TRBJ1-4; D not resolved. V lost 6 bases to trimming and J lost 0 bases, with 11 bases between them. Per germline, CDR1 MNHEY and CDR2 SVGAGI. CDR3 length: 15 residues. CDR3 bases: TGTGCCAGCAGCAGCAGGTTTGCAACTAATGAAAAACTGTTTTTT. It yields the protein CASSSRFATNEKLFF.

The chain joins TRBV19 to TRBJ1-2, with 10 bases identical to TRBD1. The ends lost 7 bases at V and 2 bases at J; junction bases unmatched: 4. CDR1 LNHDA and CDR2 SQIVND come from the germline V gene (reference sequence). There are 14 residues in the CDR3. CDR3 bases: TGTGCCAGTACTCCGGGACAGGGGAACTATGGCTACACCTTC. Protein: CASTPGQGNYGYTF.

The chain is built from TRBV5-4 and TRBJ2-7, with TRBD1 identical over 9 bases. CDR1 is SGHNT, CDR2 YYREEE, per germline (reference sequence). The CDR3 totals 14 residues. Germline trimming cut 5 bases from V and 2 bases from J; bases unmatched to any gene: 5. CDR3 in amino acids: CASRPGTGPYEQYF. CDR3 nucleotides: TGTGCCAGCAGACCCGGGACAGGGCCCTACGAGCAGTACTTC.

The chain recombines TRBV27 with TRBJ2-2, with TRBD1 matching 10 bases. The CDR3 runs 17 residues. With 1 base clipped from V and 4 bases from J, the junction kept 6 bases outside the gene matches. Germline V CDR1 and CDR2: MNHEY, SMNVEV (reference sequence). The CDR3 spells CASSLYGTGVSTGELFF. The CDR3 DNA follows: TGTGCCAGCAGTTTATATGGGACAGGGGTTAGCACCGGGGAGCTGTTTTTT.

The chain links TRBV5-1 to TRBJ2-7, with 11 nucleotides matching TRBD2. The V gene's germline CDR1 is SGHRS and CDR2 YFSETQ. The ends lost 4 bases at V and 0 bases at J; junction bases unmatched: 3. The CDR3 is made up of 15 amino acids. The CDR3 DNA reads TGCGCCAGCAGCGCCACTAGCGGGAGCTCCTACGAGCAGTACTTC. Protein sequence: CASSATSGSSYEQYF.

This chain uses TRBV7-8 with TRBJ1-5; D is perhaps TRBD1 (5 bases). There are 14 residues in the CDR3. Trimming shortened V by 2 bases and J by 5 bases, and 10 bases separated the two germline ends. Germline CDR1 reads SGHVS; CDR2 reads FQNEAQ. This CDR3 is CASSLSSGYQPQHF. DNA for the CDR3: TGTGCCAGCAGCTTAAGTTCAGGGTATCAGCCCCAGCATTTT.

The CDR3 sequence: CASSPGAGGRNTEAFF. The CDR3 nucleotides are TGCGCCAGCAGCCCCGGGGCAGGGGGCCGTAACACTGAAGCTTTCTTT. The chain recombines TRBV4-3 with TRBJ1-1, with 8 bases that match TRBD1. V lost 4 bases to trimming and J lost 2 bases; unmatched junction nucleotides: 9. CDR3 size: 16 residues. Germline lookup yields CDR1 LGHNA and CDR2 YSLEER.

This clone appeared a single time. This chain joins TRBV24-1 and TRBJ1-5, with 9 nucleotides matching TRBD1. V trimming: 4 bases; J trimming: 9 bases; junction bases outside the gene matches: 9. The CDR3 runs 15 residues. The germline V gene encodes CDR1 KGHDR and CDR2 SFDVKD. The CDR3 loop reads CATSEAGTGKRPQHF. The CDR3 DNA reads TGTGCCACCAGTGAGGCCGGGACAGGGAAACGGCCCCAGCATTTT.

This chain links TRBV11-2 with TRBJ1-1; D is unclear. The CDR3 has 15 residues. V was shortened by 5 bases and J by 0 bases, with 13 bases between the two germline ends. The germline gives CDR1 SGHAT, CDR2 FQNNGV. CDR3 protein: CASSNWASLNTEAFF. DNA of the CDR3: TGTGCCAGCAGCAACTGGGCCTCTTTGAACACTGAAGCTTTCTTT.

The chain combines TRBV9 with TRBJ1-6; TRBD1 agrees at 7 bases. CDR1 and CDR2 (germline): SGDLS, YYNGEE. The CDR3 is 15 residues long. V was clipped by 0 bases and J by 6 bases; unmatched bases: 3. The CDR3 sequence is CASSVGQGGNSPLHF. The CDR3 bases are TGTGCCAGCAGCGTAGGACAGGGCGGTAATTCACCCCTCCACTTT.

This chain links TRBV18 with TRBJ1-3, with a possible D match to TRBD1 (6 bases). Germline V lookup: CDR1 KGHSH, CDR2 LQKENI. Trimming removed 3 bases at V and 0 bases at J, with 12 bases between. The CDR3 loop spans 16 amino acids. This CDR3 is CASSPQGQNSGNTIYF. DNA of the CDR3: TGTGCCAGCTCACCGCAGGGGCAGAACTCTGGAAACACCATATATTTT.

The chain employs TRBV5-1 and TRBJ2-5, with 8 nucleotides matching TRBD1. After removal of 2 bases from V and 5 bases from J, the junction contained 11 bases not matched to a gene. Germline V gene data show CDR1 as SGHRS and CDR2 as YFSETQ. CDR3 length: 16 amino acids. The CDR3 reads CASSLGLGTGYETQYF. The CDR3 DNA follows: TGCGCCAGCAGCTTAGGCCTAGGGACAGGCTACGAGACCCAGTACTTC.

V is TRBV5-1 and J is TRBJ2-2; 9 positions agree with TRBD2. V shed 1 base and J 4 bases; nucleotides not matched to a gene: 5. There are 16 residues in the CDR3. CDR1 and CDR2 from the germline V gene are SGHRS and YFSETQ. For the CDR3, the DNA is TGCGCCAGCAGCTTGAACAGCGGGGGGACCACCGGGGAGCTGTTTTTT. It translates to CASSLNSGGTTGELFF.

This chain uses TRBV6-5 with TRBJ1-2; D gene unclear. Trimming left V 0 bases short and J 8 bases short, with 16 bases between. CDR1 and CDR2 (germline): MNHEY, SVGAGI. The CDR3 is 15 residues long. CDR3 residues: CASSYSRATYPGYTF. The CDR3 region has the DNA TGTGCCAGCAGTTACTCGAGGGCCACCTATCCGGGCTACACCTTC.

The chain combines TRBV11-3 with TRBJ2-7; weak D call: TRBD2 (6 bases). CDR3 length: 15 amino acids. Looked up from germline, CDR1 is SGHNT and CDR2 is YENEEA. Trimming left V 1 base short and J 4 bases short, with 14 bases between. The CDR3 is CASSLGTGTLYEQYF. Written as DNA, the CDR3 is TGTGCCAGCAGCTTAGGAACCGGGACTTTATACGAGCAGTACTTC. Looking up the rest from reference TRBV11-3 and TRBJ2-7 gives the full variable domain: EAGVVQSPRYKIIEKKQPVAFWCNPISGHNTLYWYLQNLGQGPELLIRYENEEAVDDSQLPKDRFSAERLKGVDSTLKIQPAELGDSAVYLCASSLGTGTLYEQYFGPGTRLTVT.

The DNA for the CDR3 is TGTGCCAGCTCACCGGGACAGGGCTCGTATGGCTACACCTTC. It is translated as CASSPGQGSYGYTF. The J gene is TRBJ1-2, the V gene TRBV13, with TRBD1 identical over 9 bases. The V segment lost 8 bases and the J segment 5 bases; nucleotides outside the gene matches: 9. The length of the CDR3 is 14 residues. Germline values: CDR1 PRHDT, CDR2 FYEKMQ (reference sequence).

V and J are TRBV7-9 and TRBJ1-1; 7 nucleotides match TRBD1. This CDR3 has 15 residues. V dropped 5 bases and J dropped 1; count of bases not matched to a gene: 7. Germline V CDR1 and CDR2: SEHNR, FQNEAQ (reference sequence). The DNA of the CDR3 is TGTGCCAGCAGCCCAGGGGGAGCTCCGAACACTGAAGCTTTCTTT. Its protein product is CASSPGGAPNTEAFF.

The rearrangement uses TRBV13 and TRBJ2-2; 7 bases are shared with TRBD1. There are 15 residues in the CDR3. After removal of 4 bases from V and 3 bases from J, the junction contained 5 bases not matched to a gene. Germline V gene data show CDR1 as PRHDT and CDR2 as FYEKMQ (reference sequence). The CDR3 region has the DNA TGTGCCAGCAGCTCGCTGACAGGGTACACCGGGGAGCTGTTTTTT. Its translation is CASSSLTGYTGELFF.